The T cell receptor (beta chain) under discussion was sequenced for a study of blood T cell repertoires in COVID-19. As for the study in general: T cells, B-cell-depleted T cells, or PBMCs supplied cDNA or gDNA.

Participant-given clinical history determined each cohort assignment. For recovered donors of Cohort 3, there were two negative PCRs, clearance, or symptom resolution. This CDR3 spans 11 amino acids. The V end lost 7 bases, the J end lost 9 bases, and 12 bases lay between the germline ends. Using immunoSEQ multiplex PCR, the repertoire was profiled, and TCRdb retains in-frame clones only, with some absent. The table has roughly 190,000 clones, around 91% seen once. The V and J genes are TRBV12-3 or TRBV12-4 and TRBJ2-5, with D perhaps matching TRBD1 (5 bases). Sequences were obtained from PBMCs or T cells enriched from blood (not recorded which). This TCR derives from a woman in her late teens or twenties who had recovered from COVID-19. Written as DNA, the CDR3 is TGTGCCAGCACCGATGGGGCAGCCCAGTACTTC. Its protein product is CASTDGAAQYF.